The sequence of this TCR beta chain was determined in a study of shared clonotypes between healthy human individuals. Findings and caveats of the study: Sharing across four donors was highest in naive CD4 (around 5%) and lowest in memory CD8 (0.4%). The small donor group covered limited genetic and exposure diversity. Memory subsets generally showed lower estimated richness than naive subsets. Rarefaction showed sorted-subset sequencing was incomplete despite large depth.

About this clone itself: The antigen remains undetermined.

CD45RO-negative, CCR7-positively selected cells formed the naive CD8 fraction, excluding terminally differentiated effector memory CD45RA+ cells. This CDR3 is built from 16 residues. Trimming removed 4 bases from V and 1 base from J, with 16 bases in between. The germline gives CDR1 SGHVS, CDR2 FQNEAQ. Method: immunoSEQ multiplex PCR; TCRdb's copy keeps in-frame clones and lacks some. The repertoire consists of around 1,900,000 clones, with around 95% occurring once and the leading ten covering over 1.5%. The clonotype comes from a man aged 18-30 years in good health. Some clones in this sample may be carry-over from other donors' samples. Material: naive CD8+ T cells from PBMCs. This chain connects TRBV7-8 to TRBJ1-2; possible D gene TRBD1, 5 bases. CDR3 sequence reads: CASSSHSSDSNYGYTF. DNA of the CDR3: TGTGCCAGCAGCTCCCACTCCTCCGACAGTAACTATGGCTACACCTTC.